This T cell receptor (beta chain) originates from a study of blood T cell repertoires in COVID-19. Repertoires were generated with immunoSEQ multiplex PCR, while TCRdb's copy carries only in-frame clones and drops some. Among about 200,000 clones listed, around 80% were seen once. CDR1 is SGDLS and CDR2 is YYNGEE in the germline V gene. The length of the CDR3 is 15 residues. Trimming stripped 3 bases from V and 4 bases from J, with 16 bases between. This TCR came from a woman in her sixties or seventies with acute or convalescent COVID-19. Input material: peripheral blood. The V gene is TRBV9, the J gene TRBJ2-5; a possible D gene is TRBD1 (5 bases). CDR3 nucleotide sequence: TGTGCCAGCAGCGACCCTAGGAGAAGGGGAGAGACCCAGTACTTC. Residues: CASSDPRRRGETQYF.